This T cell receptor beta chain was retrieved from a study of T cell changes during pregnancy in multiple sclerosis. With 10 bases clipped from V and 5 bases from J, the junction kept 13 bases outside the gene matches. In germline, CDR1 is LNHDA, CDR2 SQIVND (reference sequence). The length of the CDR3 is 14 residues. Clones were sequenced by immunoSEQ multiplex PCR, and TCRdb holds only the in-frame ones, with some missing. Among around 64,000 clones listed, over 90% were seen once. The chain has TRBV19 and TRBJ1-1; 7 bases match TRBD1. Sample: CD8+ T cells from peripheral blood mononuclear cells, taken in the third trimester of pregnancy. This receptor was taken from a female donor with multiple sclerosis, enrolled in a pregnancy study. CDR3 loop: CATTHRGAETEAFF. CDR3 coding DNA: TGTGCCACTACCCACAGGGGTGCAGAGACTGAAGCTTTCTTT.